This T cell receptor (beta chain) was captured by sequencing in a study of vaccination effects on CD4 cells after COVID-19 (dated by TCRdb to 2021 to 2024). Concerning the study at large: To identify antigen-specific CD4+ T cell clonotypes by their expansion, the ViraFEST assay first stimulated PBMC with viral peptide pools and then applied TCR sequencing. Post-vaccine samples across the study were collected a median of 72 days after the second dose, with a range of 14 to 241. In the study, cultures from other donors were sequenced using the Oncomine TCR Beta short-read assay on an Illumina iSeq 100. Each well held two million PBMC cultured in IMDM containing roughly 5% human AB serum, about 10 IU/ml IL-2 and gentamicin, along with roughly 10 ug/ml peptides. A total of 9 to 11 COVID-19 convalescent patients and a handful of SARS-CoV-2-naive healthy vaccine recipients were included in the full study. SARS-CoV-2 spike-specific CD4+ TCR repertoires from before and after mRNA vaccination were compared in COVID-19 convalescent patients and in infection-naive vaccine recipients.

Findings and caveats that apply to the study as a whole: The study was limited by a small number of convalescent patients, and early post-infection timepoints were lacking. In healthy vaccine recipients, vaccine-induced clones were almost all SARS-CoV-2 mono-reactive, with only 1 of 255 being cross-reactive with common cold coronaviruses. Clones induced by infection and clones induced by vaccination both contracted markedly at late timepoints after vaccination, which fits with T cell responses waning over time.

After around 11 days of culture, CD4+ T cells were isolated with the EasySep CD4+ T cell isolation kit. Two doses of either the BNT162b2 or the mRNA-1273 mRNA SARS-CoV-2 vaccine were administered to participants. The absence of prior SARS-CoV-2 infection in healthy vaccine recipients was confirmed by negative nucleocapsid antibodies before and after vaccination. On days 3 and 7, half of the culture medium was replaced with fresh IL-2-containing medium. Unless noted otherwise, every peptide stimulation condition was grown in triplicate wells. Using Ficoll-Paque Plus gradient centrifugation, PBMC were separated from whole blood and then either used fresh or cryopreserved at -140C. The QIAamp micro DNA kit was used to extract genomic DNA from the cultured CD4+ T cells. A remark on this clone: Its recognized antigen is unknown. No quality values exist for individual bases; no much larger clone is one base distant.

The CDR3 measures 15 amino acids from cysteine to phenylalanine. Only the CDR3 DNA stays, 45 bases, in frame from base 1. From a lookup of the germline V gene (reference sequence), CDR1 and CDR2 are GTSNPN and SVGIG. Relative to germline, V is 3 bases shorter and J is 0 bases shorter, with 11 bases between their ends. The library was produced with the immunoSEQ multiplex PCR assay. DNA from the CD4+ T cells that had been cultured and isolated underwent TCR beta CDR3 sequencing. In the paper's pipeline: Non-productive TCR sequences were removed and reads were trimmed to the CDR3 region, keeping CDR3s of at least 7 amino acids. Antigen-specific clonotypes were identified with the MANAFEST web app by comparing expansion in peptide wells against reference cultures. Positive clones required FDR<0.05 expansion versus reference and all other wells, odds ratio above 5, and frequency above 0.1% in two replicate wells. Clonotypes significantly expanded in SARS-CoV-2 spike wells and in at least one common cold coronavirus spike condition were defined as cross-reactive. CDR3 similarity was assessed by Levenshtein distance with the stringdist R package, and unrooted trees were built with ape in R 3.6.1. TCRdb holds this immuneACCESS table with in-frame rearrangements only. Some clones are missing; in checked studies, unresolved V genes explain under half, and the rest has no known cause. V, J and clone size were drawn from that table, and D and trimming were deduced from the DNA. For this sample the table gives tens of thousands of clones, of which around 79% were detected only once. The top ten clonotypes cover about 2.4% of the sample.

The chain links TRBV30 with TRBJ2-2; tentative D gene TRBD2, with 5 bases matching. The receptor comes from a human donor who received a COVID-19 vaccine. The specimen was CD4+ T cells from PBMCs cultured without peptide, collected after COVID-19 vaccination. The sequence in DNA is TGTGCCTGGAGGCGGGTTAACGCGAACACCGGGGAGCTGTTTTTT. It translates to CAWRRVNANTGELFF.